This TCR beta chain was profiled in a study of T-cell reconstitution after alpha-beta-depleted transplantation in children. Study results and caveats: In some patients, recipient T cells and intrathymic progenitors surviving conditioning explained high day-60 diversity. Fresh T-cell production supplied most of the T-cell counts and diversity seen one year after transplant.

Unique molecular identifiers featured in how the TCRbeta library was prepared. MiXCR, run by TCRdb on the PCR reads, gives a single entry per CDR3 protein. The sample lists 70,000 to 95,000 distinct CDR3 sequences, around a sixth occurring once. The CDR3 is made up of 17 amino acids. V shed 5 bases and J 5 bases; nucleotides not matched to a gene: 10. Germline loops: CDR1 SGHTA, CDR2 FQGNSA. In its sample, this clonotype was seen a few times. The antigen is undetermined. Source: PBMCs, mostly from graft donor cells, taken 180 days after TCRalphabeta/CD19-depleted stem cell transplant. This TCR was recovered from a male patient under 10 years old who had a stem cell transplant for acute lymphoblastic leukemia, so the T cells may come from the graft donor. The chain combines TRBV7-2 with TRBJ2-2; 11 nucleotides line up with TRBD2. The CDR3 region has the DNA TGTGCCAGCAGCCAGACCCTCCTAGCGGGAGGTACCGGGGAGCTGTTTTTT. Translating it yields CASSQTLLAGGTGELFF.